This T cell receptor (beta chain) was found in a study of T cell repertoires in aging, cancer and after chemotherapy. For the study at large: Chronic lymphocytic leukemia patients on fludarabine- or bendamustine-based regimens gave paired samples before and after chemotherapy.

Study-wide findings and caveats: These repertoire data do not allow conclusions about immunological memory after chemotherapy. Healthy donors lost TCR diversity with age mainly through richness, cancer patients through richness and evenness. Rebound thymic output was suggested by rising median generation probability during chemotherapy in each cancer cohort.

The template was genomic DNA from peripheral blood, not RNA. TRB rearrangements spanning V, D and J were amplified using mixed TRB-A/B primers. MiXCR, run by TCRdb on the multiplex PCR reads, gives a single entry per CDR3 protein. The sample has around 8,800 distinct CDR3 sequences, around a quarter seen once. This clonotype was seen repeatedly, ten times or more. Its antigen is as yet unknown. The V and J ends lost 6 bases and 5 bases respectively, with 13 bases between them. The CDR3 totals 14 residues. This chain uses TRBV12-3 or TRBV12-4 with TRBJ2-2; the D is unclear. The source material was blood. The source is a human donor with a blood cancer. The donor label of this sample is uncertain. CDR3 residues: CASSLGRNTGELFF. CDR3 nucleotides: TGTGCCAGCAGCCTCGGACGCAATACCGGGGAGCTGTTTTTT.